The 18 T cell receptor beta chains in this list originate from one sample, sequenced in a study of T cells after yellow fever vaccination. In TCRdb, the 5' RACE reads were re-called with MiXCR into one record per CDR3 protein. Here the sample spans under 600,000 distinct CDR3 sequences, roughly 12% being singletons. Sequenced here: PBMCs, sampled on the day of the yellow fever booster vaccination. The receptors come from a man in his thirties or forties who received the YFV17D yellow fever vaccine.

This clonotype was counted between two and nine times. The genes are TRBV5-1 and TRBJ2-3; weak D call: TRBD2 (5 bases). Germline loops: CDR1 SGHRS, CDR2 YFSETQ. The CDR3 extends over 15 amino acids. V lost 0 bases, J lost 1 base, and 9 bases lay in between. The CDR3 nucleotides read TGCGCCAGCAGCTTGGTCGGGGAAGGCACAGATACGCAGTATTTT. Amino acid sequence: CASSLVGEGTDTQYF.

The rearrangement joins TRBV18 to TRBJ2-3; the match to TRBD2 covers 11 bases. V shed 6 bases, J shed 6 bases, and the junction held 14 bases outside the gene matches. From germline, CDR1 is KGHSH and CDR2 LQKENI. CDR3 length: 17 amino acids. CDR3 protein: CASSSPAVAGGADTQYF. In DNA, the CDR3 is TGTGCCAGCTCTTCCCCGGCTGTAGCGGGAGGGGCTGATACGCAGTATTTT.

This clonotype was recorded only once. The chain uses TRBV5-5 and TRBJ2-7, with D hard to call. The CDR3 is made up of 14 amino acids. Trimming shortened V by 2 bases and J by 2 bases, and 11 bases separated the two germline ends. CDR1 and CDR2 (germline): SGHKS, YYEKEE (reference sequence). CDR3 sequence (DNA): TGTGCCAGCAGCTTCGAGACTCTCACCTACGAGCAGTACTTC. It translates to CASSFETLTYEQYF.

This sequence joins TRBV6-2 or TRBV6-3 and TRBJ1-1; D remains unclear. The CDR3 loop spans 13 amino acids. Looked up from germline, CDR1 is MNHEY and CDR2 is SVGEGT. The V and J ends lost 1 base and 3 bases respectively, with 6 bases between them. CDR3 region: CASSYYVDTEAFF. CDR3 DNA: TGTGCCAGCAGTTACTACGTTGACACTGAAGCTTTCTTT.

The chain employs TRBV28 and TRBJ2-5; D call uncertain. Trimming removed 11 bases at V and 4 bases at J, with 14 bases between. The CDR3 spans 12 residues. Germline V lookup: CDR1 MDHEN, CDR2 SYDVKM. CDR3 coding DNA: TGTGCCGGGGTATTGGTAGTAGAGACCCAGTACTTC. It translates to CAGVLVVETQYF.

This clonotype was observed a handful of times. V and J are TRBV28 and TRBJ2-1; weak D call: TRBD2 (6 bases). V lost 6 bases, J lost 7 bases, and 16 bases lay in between. The germline V gene encodes CDR1 MDHEN and CDR2 SYDVKM. This CDR3 is built from 14 residues. The CDR3 bases are TGTGCCAGCAGGAGGGCGGGACTCCTTAATGAGCAGTTCTTC. Translating it yields CASRRAGLLNEQFF. The entire variable domain, with the rest obtained from reference TRBV28 and TRBJ2-1, is as follows: DVKVTQSSRYLVKRTGEKVFLECVQDMDHENMFWYRQDPGLGLRLIYFSYDVKMKEKGDIPEGYSVSREKKERFSLILESASTNQTSMYLCASRRAGLLNEQFFGPGTRLTVL.

The gene calls are TRBV28 and TRBJ2-3, with 13 bases identical to TRBD2. The J segment lost 6 bases and the V segment lost 6 bases, leaving 12 bases of the junction unmatched. Germline lookup yields CDR1 MDHEN and CDR2 SYDVKM. The CDR3 runs 17 residues. The CDR3 bases are TGTGCCAGCAGGGGGACTAGCGGGACCCCCCGCTGGGATACGCAGTATTTT. Protein sequence: CASRGTSGTPRWDTQYF.

The chain joins TRBV20-1 to TRBJ2-3; D perhaps matches TRBD1 (6 bases). Germline V gives CDR1 DFQATT, CDR2 SNEGSKA (reference sequence). This CDR3 is 15 amino acids long. Trimming left V 0 bases short and J 4 bases short, with 14 bases between. For the CDR3, the DNA is TGCAGTGCTAGAGATCAGGGGCGAGGGTCAGATACGCAGTATTTT. Amino acid sequence: CSARDQGRGSDTQYF.

J is TRBJ1-2 and V is TRBV28, with a possible D match to TRBD1 (5 bases). V lost 3 bases and J 1 base, leaving 9 bases between the germline ends. The CDR3 is 14 amino acids. CDR1 is MDHEN and CDR2 is SYDVKM in the germline V gene. CDR3: CASSLLGDNYGYTF. CDR3 DNA: TGTGCCAGCAGTTTGTTGGGGGATAACTATGGCTACACCTTC.

This clonotype was picked up a small number of times. This chain connects TRBV20-1 to TRBJ1-1; D might be TRBD1 (5 bases). Trimming pared 0 bases from V and 4 bases from J, leaving 15 bases between. The CDR3 is 15 residues long. Germline V lookup: CDR1 DFQATT, CDR2 SNEGSKA (reference sequence). CDR3 loop: CSARELQGLGTEAFF. The DNA for the CDR3 is TGCAGTGCTAGAGAACTTCAGGGACTTGGCACTGAAGCTTTCTTT.

This clonotype was seen more than once but under ten times. This chain links TRBV6-2 or TRBV6-3 with TRBJ1-1; D is unclear. V lost 4 bases and J lost 6, with 9 bases in between. The CDR3 consists of 12 residues. Germline CDR1 is MNHEY and CDR2 is SVGEGT. CDR3: CASSSRNAEAFF. CDR3 coding DNA: TGTGCCAGCAGTTCTCGGAATGCTGAAGCTTTCTTT.

V and J are TRBV3-1 and TRBJ2-5, with D perhaps matching TRBD1 (5 bases). The CDR3 length is 14 residues. Trimming took 3 bases from V and 5 from J, leaving 13 bases between them. CDR1 and CDR2 (germline): LGHDT, YNNKEL (reference sequence). The DNA of the CDR3 is TGTGCCAGCAGCCACGTGTCCAGGGCGGAGACCCAGTACTTC. Translating it yields CASSHVSRAETQYF.

This clonotype was seen only a few times. In DNA form, the CDR3 reads TGTGCCAGCAGCCCAACGAACTTAGCGGGAGAAGGTAATGAGCAGTTCTTC. Residues: CASSPTNLAGEGNEQFF. This sequence joins TRBV7-6 and TRBJ2-1, with TRBD2 matching 9 bases. Per the germline V gene, CDR1 is SGHVS and CDR2 is FNYEAQ. With 5 bases clipped from V and 7 bases from J, the junction kept 15 bases outside the gene matches. This CDR3 region has 17 residues. Filled out from reference TRBV7-6 and TRBJ2-1, the complete variable domain reads GAGVSQSPRYKVTKRGQDVALRCDPISGHVSLYWYRQALGQGPEFLTYFNYEAQQDKSGLPNDRFSAERPEGSISTLTIQRTEQRDSAMYRCASSPTNLAGEGNEQFFGPGTRLTVL.

The chain joins TRBV29-1 to TRBJ2-7; TRBD1 might be the D (5 bases). The CDR3 spans 12 residues. Trimming shortened V by 8 bases and J by 2 bases, and 13 bases separated the two germline ends. Germline V CDR1 and CDR2: SQVTM, ANQGSEA. CDR3 sequence (DNA): TGCAGCACCCACAGGAGTACCTACGAGCAGTACTTC. Translation gives CSTHRSTYEQYF.

The chain couples TRBV3-1 to TRBJ2-7, with 8 bases fitting TRBD2. The CDR3 runs 15 residues. The V gene end was trimmed by 0 bases and the J gene end by 0 bases; junction bases not matched to a gene: 1. Germline CDR1 and CDR2: LGHDT and YNNKEL (reference sequence). CDR3 in DNA: TGTGCCAGCAGCCAAGAACTAGCGGTCTCCTACGAGCAGTACTTC. This codes for CASSQELAVSYEQYF.

This clonotype was seen a handful of times. This chain links TRBV30 with TRBJ2-3; TRBD2 agrees at 10 bases. The junction had 11 bases not matched to a gene; V was cut back by 0 bases and J by 5 bases. Germline V gene sequence: CDR1 GTSNPN, CDR2 SVGIG (reference sequence). The CDR3 contains 17 residues. The CDR3 sequence: CAWSVKLAGASRDTQYF. CDR3 DNA: TGTGCCTGGAGTGTAAAGCTAGCGGGAGCTTCACGAGATACGCAGTATTTT.

CDR3 DNA sequence: TGTGCCACCAGTGATACCTGGGGAGGGGCGCCCCAGCATTTT. It yields the protein CATSDTWGGAPQHF. This chain uses TRBV24-1 with TRBJ1-5; weak D call: TRBD1 (5 bases). Germline-derived CDR1 and CDR2 are KGHDR and SFDVKD. V lost 3 bases and J lost 9, with 14 bases in between. The CDR3 consists of 14 residues.

This clonotype occurred a few times. The J gene is TRBJ2-1, the V gene TRBV6-2 or TRBV6-3; TRBD1 or TRBD2 may be the D gene (5 bases each). V was cut by 0 bases and J by 9 bases, with 9 bases left in between. This CDR3 comprises 13 residues. Germline assignment: CDR1 MNHEY and CDR2 SVGEGT. CDR3 bases: TGTGCCAGCAGTTACTCAAGGGGACGTGAGCAGTTCTTC. This gives the protein CASSYSRGREQFF.